The present TCR beta chain was sequenced within a study of beta chain features in type 1 diabetes. Findings and caveats of the study: TCRB CDR3s were moderately but significantly shorter in Type 1 diabetes patients in all four CD4+ subsets.

The CDR3 totals 12 residues. Germline lookup yields CDR1 MNHNS and CDR2 SASEGT. This clone has only a few counts. Its antigen is not known. Investigators reverse transcribed all isolated RNA, so they sequenced expressed TCRB transcripts. The protocol was immunoSEQ multiplex PCR, while the TCRdb copy is restricted to in-frame clones and leaves out a portion. Of some 350,000 clones in the sample, roughly a tenth are singletons; the top ten hold about 0.64%. The genes are TRBV6-1 and TRBJ2-7; D may be TRBD2 (5 bases). The receptor was derived from a man aged 25 to 40 with type 1 diabetes. The sample comprised central memory CD4+ T cells from blood. The CDR3 nucleotides are TGTGCTGGGAACGGGGATAGCTACGAGCAGTACTTC. This codes for CAGNGDSYEQYF.